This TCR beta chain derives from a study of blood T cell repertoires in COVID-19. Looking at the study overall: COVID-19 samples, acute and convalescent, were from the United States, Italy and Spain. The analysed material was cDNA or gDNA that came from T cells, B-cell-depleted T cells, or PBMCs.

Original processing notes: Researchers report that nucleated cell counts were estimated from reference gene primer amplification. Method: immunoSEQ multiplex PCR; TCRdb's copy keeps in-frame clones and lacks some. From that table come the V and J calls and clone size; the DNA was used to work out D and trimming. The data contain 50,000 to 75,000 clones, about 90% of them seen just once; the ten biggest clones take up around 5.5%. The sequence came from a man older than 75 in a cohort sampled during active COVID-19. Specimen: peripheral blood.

CDR3 sequence: CASSLLAGTYNEQFF. CDR3 sequence (DNA): TGTGCCAGTAGTCTACTAGCGGGAACCTACAATGAGCAGTTCTTC. The rearrangement joins TRBV19 to TRBJ2-1; TRBD2 aligns across 10 bases. The CDR3 length is 15 residues. V lost 5 bases and J lost 2; bases outside the gene matches: 3. Germline CDR1 is LNHDA and CDR2 is SQIVND (reference sequence). The full variable domain, with the rest looked up from reference TRBV19 and TRBJ2-1, is DGGITQSPKYLFRKEGQNVTLSCEQNLNHDAMYWYRQDPGQGLRLIYYSQIVNDFQKGDIAEGYSVSREKKESFPLTVTSAQKNPTAFYLCASSLLAGTYNEQFFGPGTRLTVL.